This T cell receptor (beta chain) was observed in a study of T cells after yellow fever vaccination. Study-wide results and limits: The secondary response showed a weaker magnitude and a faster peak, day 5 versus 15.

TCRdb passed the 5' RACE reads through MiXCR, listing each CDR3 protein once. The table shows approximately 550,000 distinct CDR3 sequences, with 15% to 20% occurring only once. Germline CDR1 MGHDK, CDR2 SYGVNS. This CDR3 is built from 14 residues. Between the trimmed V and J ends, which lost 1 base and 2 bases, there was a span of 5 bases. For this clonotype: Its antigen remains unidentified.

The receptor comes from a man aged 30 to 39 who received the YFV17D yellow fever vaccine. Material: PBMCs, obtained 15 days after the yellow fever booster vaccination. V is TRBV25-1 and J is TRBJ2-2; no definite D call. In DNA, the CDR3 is TGTGCCAGCAGTGAATTTGGAAACACCGGGGAGCTGTTTTTT. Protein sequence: CASSEFGNTGELFF.